This passage covers 25 T cell receptor beta chains from one sample sequenced in a study of CD8+ T cells in alopecia areata. Sequencing used cDNA as its template, made by extracting RNA and reverse transcribing it. Profiling relied on immunoSEQ multiplex PCR, and the TCRdb table lists in-frame clones only, not all of them. The data hold 30,000 to 35,000 clones, with around 50% observed a single time. Source material: NKG2D-high CD8+ T cells sorted from blood. All receptors derive from a human donor with alopecia areata.

This clone was counted between two and nine times. The V call is TRBV9, the J call TRBJ2-7; D uncertain. Per germline, CDR1 SGDLS and CDR2 YYNGEE. Between the trimmed V and J ends, which lost 0 bases and 2 bases, there was a span of 9 bases. The CDR3 has 14 amino acids. In nucleotides, the CDR3 is TGTGCCAGCAGCGTAGACGGCGAGACCTACGAGCAGTACTTC. Protein product: CASSVDGETYEQYF.

The chain is built from TRBV7-6 and TRBJ2-5, with D unresolved. V was clipped by 3 bases and J by 1 base, with 0 bases between them. CDR1 and CDR2 from the germline V gene are SGHVS and FNYEAQ. The CDR3 is 11 amino acids. Written as DNA, the CDR3 is TGTGCCAGCAGCTTCCAAGAGACCCAGTACTTC. Translation gives CASSFQETQYF.

Only a few counts were recorded for this clone. V gene TRBV4-1 combines with J gene TRBJ2-7; D gene uncertain. Germline CDR1 is MGHRA and CDR2 is YSYEKL. V dropped 3 bases and J dropped 3 bases, with 9 bases sitting between them. The CDR3 extends over 13 amino acids. The CDR3 DNA reads as TGCGCCAGCAGCCAGCCCTTTAGCTACGAGCAGTACTTC. Translation gives CASSQPFSYEQYF.

The V and J genes are TRBV6-5 and TRBJ1-5; weak D call: TRBD1 (5 bases). The germline V and J ends were trimmed by 0 bases and 6 bases, with 12 bases remaining between them. CDR1 MNHEY and CDR2 SVGAGI come from the germline V gene. The CDR3 totals 15 residues. CDR3 sequence: CASSYSTGGSQPQHF. CDR3 DNA: TGTGCCAGCAGTTACTCGACGGGGGGGAGTCAGCCCCAGCATTTT.

The rearrangement joins TRBV9 to TRBJ2-7, with 8 bases lining up with TRBD2. J gave up 2 bases and V 4 bases, and 8 bases lay outside the gene matches. Germline values: CDR1 SGDLS, CDR2 YYNGEE. CDR3 length: 15 amino acids. The CDR3 protein is CASSSSYSGAYEQYF. CDR3 nucleotides: TGTGCCAGCAGCTCCAGTTATAGCGGGGCCTACGAGCAGTACTTC.

The J gene is TRBJ2-7, the V gene TRBV6-1; D call uncertain. The germline V gene encodes CDR1 MNHNS and CDR2 SASEGT. The ends were cut back, 3 bases at V and 4 bases at J, with 7 bases in the middle. This CDR3 comprises 12 residues. CDR3 amino acids: CASSDLLYEQYF. The DNA for the CDR3 is TGTGCCAGCAGTGACCTACTATACGAGCAGTACTTC.

V and J are TRBV30 and TRBJ1-1; 11 nucleotides match TRBD1. The CDR3 runs to 14 residues. V lost 2 bases and J lost 3; bases outside the gene matches: 2. CDR1 and CDR2 from the germline V gene are GTSNPN and SVGIG (reference sequence). CDR3: CAWSTGQGDTEAFF. The DNA for the CDR3 is TGTGCCTGGAGTACGGGACAGGGGGACACTGAAGCTTTCTTT.

This chain links TRBV29-1 with TRBJ2-7; tentative D call: TRBD2 (5 bases). Trimming removed 6 bases from V and 3 bases from J, with 18 bases in between. The CDR3 spans 14 residues. Germline loops: CDR1 SQVTM, CDR2 ANQGSEA. The CDR3 DNA is TGCAGCGTAGTTGAACCGGGATCCCTCTACGAGCAGTACTTC. Protein: CSVVEPGSLYEQYF.

By sample fraction, this clone is medium-sized. The V and J genes are TRBV7-9 and TRBJ2-7; 10 bases are a match to TRBD1. V shed 6 bases, J shed 6 bases, and the junction held 8 bases outside the gene matches. Germline CDR1 reads SEHNR; CDR2 reads FQNEAQ (reference sequence). The CDR3 contains 14 residues. The CDR3 here is CASSVTGTGVEQYF. As DNA, the CDR3 is TGTGCCAGCAGTGTTACTGGGACAGGGGTCGAGCAGTACTTC.

This clone was counted a few times. The CDR3 nucleotides read TGCGCCAGCAGCCTAATTAGCGGAACCGGGGAGCTGTTTTTT. It translates to CASSLISGTGELFF. The V and J genes are TRBV4-1 and TRBJ2-2; a possible D gene is TRBD2 (6 bases). This CDR3 region has 14 residues. Per germline, CDR1 MGHRA and CDR2 YSYEKL. V was trimmed by 4 bases and J by 5 bases, leaving 11 bases between them.

CDR3 in amino acids: CSVVGRYGYTF. The CDR3 nucleotides are TGCAGCGTTGTAGGCCGTTATGGCTACACCTTC. The chain combines TRBV29-1 with TRBJ1-2; no reliable D call. This CDR3 has 11 amino acids. Germline CDR1 and CDR2: SQVTM and ANQGSEA. Trimming cost V 4 bases and J 5 bases, with 8 bases left between them.

The rearrangement joins TRBV6-5 to TRBJ2-1; tentatively, D is TRBD2 (6 bases). Germline CDR1 and CDR2: MNHEY and SVGAGI. This CDR3 spans 15 amino acids. Trimming removed 0 bases from V and 7 bases from J, with 13 bases in between. CDR3 sequence reads: CASSYSNAGRNEQFF. CDR3 coding DNA: TGTGCCAGCAGTTACTCGAACGCGGGGCGGAATGAGCAGTTCTTC.

This clone showed up just a few times. This chain links TRBV19 with TRBJ2-7; 12 positions match TRBD1. The CDR3 is made up of 13 amino acids. Germline assignment: CDR1 LNHDA and CDR2 SQIVND (reference sequence). With 8 bases clipped from V and 7 bases from J, the junction kept 6 bases outside the gene matches. The CDR3 loop is CASGGQGAREQYF. In DNA, the CDR3 is TGTGCCAGTGGGGGACAGGGGGCGCGGGAGCAGTACTTC.

On this clone: The sample carries other DNA sequences with the same CDR3. This chain connects TRBV19 to TRBJ2-7, with D possibly matching TRBD2 (5 bases). The CDR3 totals 14 residues. V was pared by 3 bases and J by 3 bases, with 12 bases between. Per the germline V gene, CDR1 is LNHDA and CDR2 is SQIVND (reference sequence). DNA for the CDR3: TGTGCCAGTAGTATCTCCGCAGGAGGCTACGAGCAGTACTTC. It specifies CASSISAGGYEQYF.

The chain uses TRBV4-1 and TRBJ2-2; D ambiguous. The CDR3 is 15 amino acids. The V and J ends lost 3 bases and 6 bases respectively, with 14 bases between them. In germline, CDR1 is MGHRA, CDR2 YSYEKL. CDR3 DNA sequence: TGCGCCAGCAGCCAGGCCGGCCTGGTCGCCGGGGAGCTGTTTTTT. The encoded protein is CASSQAGLVAGELFF.

This chain connects TRBV5-1 to TRBJ2-7, with a weak D call TRBD2 (5 bases). CDR1 and CDR2 (germline): SGHRS, YFSETQ. Between the trimmed V and J ends, which lost 0 bases and 9 bases, there was a span of 16 bases. The CDR3 covers 14 residues. CDR3 protein: CASSLDDVISGQYF. The CDR3 DNA reads as TGCGCCAGCAGCTTGGACGACGTCATCAGCGGGCAGTACTTC.

The chain couples TRBV7-9 to TRBJ2-7; D is unresolved. Deletions cut 6 bases from V and 0 bases from J, with 9 bases between. CDR3 size: 13 residues. Germline V gene data show CDR1 as SEHNR and CDR2 as FQNEAQ (reference sequence). CDR3: CASRSSSSYEQYF. CDR3 coding DNA: TGTGCCAGCAGGAGTTCGAGCTCCTACGAGCAGTACTTC. Using reference TRBV7-9 and TRBJ2-7 for the parts outside the CDR3, the full variable domain is DTGVSQNPRHKITKRGQNVTFRCDPISEHNRLYWYRQTLGQGPEFLTYFQNEAQLEKSRLLSDRFSAERPKGSFSTLEIQRTEQGDSAMYLCASRSSSSYEQYFGPGTRLTVT.

A few counts support this clone. This sequence joins TRBV2 and TRBJ2-4; the match to TRBD1 covers 8 bases. Germline assignment: CDR1 SNHLY and CDR2 FYNNEI. The CDR3 has 16 residues. V lost 8 bases, J lost 0 bases, and 9 bases stayed unmatched. CDR3 nucleotides: TGTGCCAGCGGAACCGGGACAGGCCTAGCCAAAAACATTCAGTACTTC. This codes for CASGTGTGLAKNIQYF. The variable domain in full, with the rest retrieved from reference TRBV2 and TRBJ2-4, is EPEVTQTPSHQVTQMGQEVILRCVPISNHLYFYWYRQILGQKVEFLVSFYNNEISEKSEIFDDQFSVERPDGSNFTLKIRSTKLEDSAMYFCASGTGTGLAKNIQYFGAGTRLSVL.

CDR3 region: CAISETGNEQFF. The CDR3, as DNA: TGTGCCATCAGTGAGACAGGCAATGAGCAGTTCTTC. J is TRBJ2-1 and V is TRBV10-3; D is perhaps TRBD1 (5 bases). Germline values: CDR1 ENHRY, CDR2 SYGVKD. The V end lost 2 bases, the J end lost 6 bases, and 5 bases lay between the germline ends. The CDR3 has 12 amino acids.

This chain links TRBV29-1 with TRBJ2-1; 8 positions match TRBD1. Germline CDR1 reads SQVTM; CDR2 reads ANQGSEA. Trimming took 3 bases from V and 0 from J; bases not matched to a gene: 13. The CDR3 totals 18 residues. CDR3 coding DNA: TGCAGCGTTGAGCTCCCCGACAGGGGTTTGAGCTCCTACAATGAGCAGTTCTTC. It translates to CSVELPDRGLSSYNEQFF.

A word on this clone: One junction end does not reproduce the germline sequence, and a read error may be involved. The chain joins TRBV7-9 to TRBJ1-1, with D perhaps TRBD1 (5 bases). CDR1 and CDR2 (germline): SEHNR, FQNEAQ (reference sequence). The CDR3 spans 15 residues. CDR3 sequence reads: CASSLARAGYGEAFF. CDR3 DNA: TGTGCCAGCAGCCTAGCTCGGGCAGGGTACGGAGAAGCTTTCTTT.

V and J are TRBV7-2 and TRBJ2-5, with 7 bases aligning to TRBD1. The V and J ends lost 4 bases and 2 bases, in that order; junction bases with no gene match: 4. CDR3 length: 14 residues. Germline V gene lookup returns CDR1 SGHTA and CDR2 FQGNSA. The CDR3 bases are TGTGCCAGCAGCTCGACAGGGATACAAGAGACCCAGTACTTC. Encoded protein: CASSSTGIQETQYF.

This clone showed up just a few times. J is TRBJ2-7 and V is TRBV7-9, with a tentative D call TRBD1 (6 bases). The germline V and J ends were trimmed by 5 bases and 3 bases, with 23 bases remaining between them. This CDR3 region has 17 residues. CDR1 SEHNR and CDR2 FQNEAQ come from the germline V gene (reference sequence). Written as DNA, the CDR3 is TGTGCCAGCAGCCCCCAGTACGAACAGGGTTGGGGCTACGAGCAGTACTTC. Translating it yields CASSPQYEQGWGYEQYF.

The chain carries TRBV2 and TRBJ2-3; D possibly uses TRBD1 or TRBD2 (5 bases each). Germline CDR1 and CDR2: SNHLY and FYNNEI. V gave up 10 bases and J gave up 3 bases, with 29 bases separating them. This CDR3 has 18 amino acids. The CDR3 is CATLKGDGSFSVTDTQYF. The DNA for the CDR3 is TGTGCCACCCTGAAAGGGGACGGATCCTTTAGCGTTACAGATACGCAGTATTTT.

This clone is a singleton in its sample. This sequence joins TRBV2 and TRBJ2-5; 8 bases match TRBD1. CDR3 length equals 14 residues. Losses at the gene ends were 11 bases for V and 5 bases for J; bases not matched to a gene: 13. The germline V gene has CDR1 SNHLY and CDR2 FYNNEI. CDR3 in amino acids: CAGLGQGVRETQYF. Here the CDR3 DNA reads TGTGCCGGCCTCGGACAGGGAGTACGGGAGACCCAGTACTTC.